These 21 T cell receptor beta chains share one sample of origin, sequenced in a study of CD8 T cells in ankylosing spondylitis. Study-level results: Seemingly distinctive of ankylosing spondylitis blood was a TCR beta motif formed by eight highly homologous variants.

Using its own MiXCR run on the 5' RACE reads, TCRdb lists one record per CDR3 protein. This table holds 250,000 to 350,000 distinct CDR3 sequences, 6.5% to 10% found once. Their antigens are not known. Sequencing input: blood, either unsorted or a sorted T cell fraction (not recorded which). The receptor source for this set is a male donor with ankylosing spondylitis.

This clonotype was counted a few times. CDR3 bases: TGTGCCAGCTCACCGAAACTAGCGGGAGGTTTCGACAATGAGCAGTTCTTC. As protein: CASSPKLAGGFDNEQFF. The rearrangement links TRBV18 to TRBJ2-1, with 12 bases that match TRBD2. Germline-derived CDR1 and CDR2 are KGHSH and LQKENI. V gave up 3 bases and J gave up 5 bases; unmatched junction bases: 8. This CDR3 has 17 amino acids.

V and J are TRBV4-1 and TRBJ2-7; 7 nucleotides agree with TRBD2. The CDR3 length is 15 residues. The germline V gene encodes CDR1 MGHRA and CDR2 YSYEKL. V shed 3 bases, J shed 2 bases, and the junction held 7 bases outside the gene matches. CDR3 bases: TGCGCCAGCAGCCAGGGGTTTGCGGGAGCCTACGAGCAGTACTTC. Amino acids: CASSQGFAGAYEQYF.

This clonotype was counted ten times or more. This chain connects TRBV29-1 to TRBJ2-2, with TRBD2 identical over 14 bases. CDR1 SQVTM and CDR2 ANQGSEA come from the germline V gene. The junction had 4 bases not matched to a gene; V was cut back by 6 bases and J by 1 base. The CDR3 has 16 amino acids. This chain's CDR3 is CSVRTSGRKNTGELFF. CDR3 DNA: TGCAGCGTCCGGACTAGCGGGAGGAAGAACACCGGGGAGCTGTTTTTT.

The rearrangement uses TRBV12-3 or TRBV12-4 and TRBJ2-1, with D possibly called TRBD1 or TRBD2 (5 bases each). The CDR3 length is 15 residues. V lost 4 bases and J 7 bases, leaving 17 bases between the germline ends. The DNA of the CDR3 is TGTGCCAGCAGTTCCCCGCTCGGGACGGGGAATGAGCAGTTCTTC. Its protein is CASSSPLGTGNEQFF.

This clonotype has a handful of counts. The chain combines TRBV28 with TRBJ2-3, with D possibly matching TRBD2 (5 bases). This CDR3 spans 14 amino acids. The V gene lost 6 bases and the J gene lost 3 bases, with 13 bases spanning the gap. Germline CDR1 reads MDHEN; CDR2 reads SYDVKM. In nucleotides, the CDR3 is TGTGCCAGCAGATTTATTGAGGGAACAGATACGCAGTATTTT. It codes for CASRFIEGTDTQYF.

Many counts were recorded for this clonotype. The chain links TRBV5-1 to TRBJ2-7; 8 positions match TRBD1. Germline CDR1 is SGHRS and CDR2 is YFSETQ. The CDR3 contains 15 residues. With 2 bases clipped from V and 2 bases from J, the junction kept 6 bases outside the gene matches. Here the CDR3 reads CASSLGTGSPYEQYF. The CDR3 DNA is TGCGCCAGCAGCTTAGGGACAGGTAGCCCCTACGAGCAGTACTTC.

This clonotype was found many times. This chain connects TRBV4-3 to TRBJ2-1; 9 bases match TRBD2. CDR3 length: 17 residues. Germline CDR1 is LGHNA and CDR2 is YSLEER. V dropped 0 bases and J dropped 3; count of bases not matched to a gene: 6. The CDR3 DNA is TGCGCCAGCAGCCAAGATCTGGCTAGCGGGATCTACAATGAGCAGTTCTTC. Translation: CASSQDLASGIYNEQFF.

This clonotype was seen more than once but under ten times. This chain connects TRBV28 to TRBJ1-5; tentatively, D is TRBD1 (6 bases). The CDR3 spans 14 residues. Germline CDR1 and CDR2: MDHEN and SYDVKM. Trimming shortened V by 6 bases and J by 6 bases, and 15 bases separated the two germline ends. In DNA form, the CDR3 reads TGTGCCAGCAGCCTCCGGGGGGGCGGTCAGCCCCAGCATTTT. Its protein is CASSLRGGGQPQHF.

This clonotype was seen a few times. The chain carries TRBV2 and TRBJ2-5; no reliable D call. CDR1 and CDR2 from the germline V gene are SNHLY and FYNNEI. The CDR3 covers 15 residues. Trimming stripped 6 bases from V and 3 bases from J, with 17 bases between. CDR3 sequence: CASRRSRHREETQYF. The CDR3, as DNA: TGTGCCAGCAGAAGAAGTCGACACCGGGAAGAGACCCAGTACTTC.

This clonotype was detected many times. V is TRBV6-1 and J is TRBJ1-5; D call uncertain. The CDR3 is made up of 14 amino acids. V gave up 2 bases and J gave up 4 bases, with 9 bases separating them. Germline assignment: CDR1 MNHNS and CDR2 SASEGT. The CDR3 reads CASSERKRNQPQHF. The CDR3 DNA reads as TGTGCCAGCAGTGAAAGGAAACGGAATCAGCCCCAGCATTTT.

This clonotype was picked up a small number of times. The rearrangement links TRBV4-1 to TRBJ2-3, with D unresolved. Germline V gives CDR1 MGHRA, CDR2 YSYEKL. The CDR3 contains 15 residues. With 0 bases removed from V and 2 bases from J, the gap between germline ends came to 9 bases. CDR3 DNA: TGCGCCAGCAGCCAAGATGGCTTTACCACAGATACGCAGTATTTT. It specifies CASSQDGFTTDTQYF.

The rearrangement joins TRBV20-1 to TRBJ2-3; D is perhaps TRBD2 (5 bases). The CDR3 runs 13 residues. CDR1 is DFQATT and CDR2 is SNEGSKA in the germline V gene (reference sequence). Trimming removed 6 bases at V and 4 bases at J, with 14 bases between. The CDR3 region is CSARPPGADTQYF. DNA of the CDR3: TGCAGTGCCCGCCCTCCCGGGGCAGATACGCAGTATTTT.

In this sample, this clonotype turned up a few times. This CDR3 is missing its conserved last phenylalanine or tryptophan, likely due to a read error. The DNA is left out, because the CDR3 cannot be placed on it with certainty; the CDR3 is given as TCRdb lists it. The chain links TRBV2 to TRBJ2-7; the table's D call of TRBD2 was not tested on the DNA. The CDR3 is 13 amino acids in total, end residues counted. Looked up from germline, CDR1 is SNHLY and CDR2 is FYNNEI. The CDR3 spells CASSEALGKAPNL.

CDR3 nucleotides: TGTGCCAGCAGTTTATTGAAGGGGGCCTCCTACGAGCAGTACTTC. As protein: CASSLLKGASYEQYF. The V and J genes are TRBV28 and TRBJ2-7; TRBD1 agrees at 7 bases. This CDR3 spans 15 amino acids. V shed 1 base, J shed 0 bases, and the junction held 3 bases outside the gene matches. CDR1 MDHEN and CDR2 SYDVKM come from the germline V gene.

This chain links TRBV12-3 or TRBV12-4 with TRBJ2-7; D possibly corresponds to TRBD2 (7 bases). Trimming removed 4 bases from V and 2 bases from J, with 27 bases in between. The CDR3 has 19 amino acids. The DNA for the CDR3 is TGTGCCAGCAGTTCGGGGGACACCCCGGCCGGGACTACACCCTACGAGCAGTACTTC. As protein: CASSSGDTPAGTTPYEQYF.

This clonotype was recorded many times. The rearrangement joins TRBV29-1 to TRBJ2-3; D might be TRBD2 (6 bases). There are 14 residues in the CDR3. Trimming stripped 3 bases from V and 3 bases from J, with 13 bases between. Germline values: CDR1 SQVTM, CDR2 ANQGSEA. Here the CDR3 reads CSVDVSEGTDTQYF. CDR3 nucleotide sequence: TGCAGCGTTGACGTCTCGGAGGGAACAGATACGCAGTATTTT.

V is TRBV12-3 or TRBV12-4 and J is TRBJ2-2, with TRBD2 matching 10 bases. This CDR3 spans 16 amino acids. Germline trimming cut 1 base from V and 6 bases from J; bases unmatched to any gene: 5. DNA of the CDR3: TGTGCCAGCAGTTTAGGGCTAGCGGGAGACGCCGGGGAGCTGTTTTTT. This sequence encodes CASSLGLAGDAGELFF.

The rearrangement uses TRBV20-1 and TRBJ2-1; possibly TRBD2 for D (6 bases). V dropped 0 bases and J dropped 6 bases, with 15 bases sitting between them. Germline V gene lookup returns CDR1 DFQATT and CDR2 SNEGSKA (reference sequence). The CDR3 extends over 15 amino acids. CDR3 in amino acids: CSARDRRVGGNEQFF. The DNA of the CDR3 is TGCAGTGCTAGAGATCGCAGGGTGGGGGGCAATGAGCAGTTCTTC.

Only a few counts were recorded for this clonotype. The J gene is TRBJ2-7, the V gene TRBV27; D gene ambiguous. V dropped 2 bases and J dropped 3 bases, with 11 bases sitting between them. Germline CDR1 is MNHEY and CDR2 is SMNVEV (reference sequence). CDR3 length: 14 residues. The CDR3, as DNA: TGTGCCAGCAGTTTAAGCGAAGGTAGCTACGAGCAGTACTTC. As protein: CASSLSEGSYEQYF.

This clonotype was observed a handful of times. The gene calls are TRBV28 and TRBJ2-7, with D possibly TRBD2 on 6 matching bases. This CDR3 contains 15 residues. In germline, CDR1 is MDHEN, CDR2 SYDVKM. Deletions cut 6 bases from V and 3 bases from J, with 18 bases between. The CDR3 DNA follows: TGTGCCAGCAGATCTTCTTCACGGAGGGGCTACGAGCAGTACTTC. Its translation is CASRSSSRRGYEQYF. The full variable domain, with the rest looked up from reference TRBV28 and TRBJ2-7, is DVKVTQSSRYLVKRTGEKVFLECVQDMDHENMFWYRQDPGLGLRLIYFSYDVKMKEKGDIPEGYSVSREKKERFSLILESASTNQTSMYLCASRSSSRRGYEQYFGPGTRLTVT.

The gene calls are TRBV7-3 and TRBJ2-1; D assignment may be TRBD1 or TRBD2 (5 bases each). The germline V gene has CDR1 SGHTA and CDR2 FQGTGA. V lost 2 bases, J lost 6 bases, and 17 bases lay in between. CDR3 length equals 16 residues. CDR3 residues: CASSLGTRGKSNEQFF. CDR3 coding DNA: TGTGCCAGCAGCTTAGGGACGAGGGGTAAATCCAATGAGCAGTTCTTC.